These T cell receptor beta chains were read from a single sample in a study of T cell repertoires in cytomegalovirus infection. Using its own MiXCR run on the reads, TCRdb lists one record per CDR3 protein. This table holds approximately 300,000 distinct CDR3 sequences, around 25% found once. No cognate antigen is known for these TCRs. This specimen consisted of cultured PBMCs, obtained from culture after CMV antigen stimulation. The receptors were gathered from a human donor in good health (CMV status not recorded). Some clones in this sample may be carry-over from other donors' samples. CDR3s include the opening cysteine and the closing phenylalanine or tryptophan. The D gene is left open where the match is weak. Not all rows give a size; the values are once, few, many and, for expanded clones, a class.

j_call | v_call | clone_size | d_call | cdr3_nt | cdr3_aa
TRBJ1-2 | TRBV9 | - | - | TGTGCCAGCAGCGTAGCGGGGGGTGCTAACTATGGCTACACCTTC | CASSVAGGANYGYTF
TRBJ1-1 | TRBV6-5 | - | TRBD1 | TGTGCCAGCAGTTTACCGACTAAAGACAGGGGGCTAGGGTACACTGAAGCTTTCTTT | CASSLPTKDRGLGYTEAFF
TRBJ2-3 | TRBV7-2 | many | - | TGTGCCAGCAGCTTAGTCTTTGATACGCAGTATTTT | CASSLVFDTQYF
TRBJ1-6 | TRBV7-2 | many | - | TGTGCCAGCAGCTTAGGAGGTCTTGGTTCACCCCTCCACTTT | CASSLGGLGSPLHF
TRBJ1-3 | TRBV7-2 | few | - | TGTGCCAGCAGCTCACAGGGAACGGGAAACACCATATATTTT | CASSSQGTGNTIYF
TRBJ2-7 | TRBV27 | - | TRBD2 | TGTGCCAGCAGTGGAATGGGACTAGGATCCTACGAGCAGTACTTC | CASSGMGLGSYEQYF
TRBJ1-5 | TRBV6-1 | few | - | TGTGCCACCAAGGGTAATAGCAATCAGCCCCAGCATTTT | CATKGNSNQPQHF
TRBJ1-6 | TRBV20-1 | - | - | TGCAGTGCTAGCGAACAGGATTTCGGTTCACCCCTCCACTTT | CSASEQDFGSPLHF
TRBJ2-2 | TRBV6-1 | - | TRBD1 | TGTGCCAGCAGTTTTCCCGGGACAGGGTCTCCTGCGAACACCGGGGAGCTGTTTTTT | CASSFPGTGSPANTGELFF
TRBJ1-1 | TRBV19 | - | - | TGTGCCACCCCACCGGCTGGAGCATTGGCTTTCTTT | CATPPAGALAFF
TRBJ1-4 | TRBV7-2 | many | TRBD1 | TGTGCCAGCAGCCCCCGGGACAGGGGCCTTGCAAAGGGTGAAAAACTGTTTTTT | CASSPRDRGLAKGEKLFF
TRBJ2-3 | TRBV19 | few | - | TGTGCCAGTAGTACGATCGGAAGGCCCCCCACAGATACGCAGTATTTT | CASSTIGRPPTDTQYF
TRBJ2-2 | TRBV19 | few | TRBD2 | TGTGCCAGTAGTCCCCCGGGACTAGCGGGCACCGGGGAGCTGTTTTTT | CASSPPGLAGTGELFF
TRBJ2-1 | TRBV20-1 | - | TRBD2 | TGCAGTGCTAGAGATTTACTAGCGGGAGGCCCAACCTACAATGAGCAGTTCTTC | CSARDLLAGGPTYNEQFF
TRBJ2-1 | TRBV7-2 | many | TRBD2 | TGTGCCAGCAGCTTTAGCGGGAGCTCCTACAATGAGCAGTTCTTC | CASSFSGSSYNEQFF
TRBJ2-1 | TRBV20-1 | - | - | TGCAGTGCTAGTACGCGGGAATCCTACAATGAGCAGTTCTTC | CSASTRESYNEQFF
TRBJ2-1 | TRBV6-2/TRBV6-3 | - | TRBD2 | TGTGCCAGCAGTTACGCAACCGGGACTAGCGGAAGGAGCTCCTACAATGAGCAGTTCTTC | CASSYATGTSGRSSYNEQFF
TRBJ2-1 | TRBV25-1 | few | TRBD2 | TGTGCCAGCAGTTCCACCGGGACTAGCGGTCCCGGTGAGCAGTTCTTC | CASSSTGTSGPGEQFF
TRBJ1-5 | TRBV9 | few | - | TGTGCCAGCAGCGTAGAGGGGCATCAGCCCCAGCATTTT | CASSVEGHQPQHF
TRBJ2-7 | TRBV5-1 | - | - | TGCGCCAGCGCCATTTCGGGGGGCGGCTACGAGCAGTACTTC | CASAISGGGYEQYF
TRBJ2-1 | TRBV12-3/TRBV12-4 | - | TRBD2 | TGTGCCAGCAGTACTAGCGGGATCGACGGAGTTGAGCAGTTCTTC | CASSTSGIDGVEQFF
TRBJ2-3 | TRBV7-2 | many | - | TGTGCCAGCAGCCCGACGGCTGATACGCAGTATTTT | CASSPTADTQYF
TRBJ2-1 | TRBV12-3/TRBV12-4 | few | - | TGTGCCAGCAGTTTAAGGCGGGCCTATGGTGAGCAGTTCTTC | CASSLRRAYGEQFF
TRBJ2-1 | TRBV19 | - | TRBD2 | TGTGCCAGTAGCGGGCTAGCGGGAGTGGGTGAGCAGTTCTTC | CASSGLAGVGEQFF
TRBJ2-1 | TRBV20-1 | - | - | TGCAGTTACCCTCAGGTTTCCTCCAATGAGCAGTTCTTC | CSYPQVSSNEQFF
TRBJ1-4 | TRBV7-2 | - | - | TGTGCCAGCAGCTTAGGAGGCAGGGAAAGTGAAAAACTGTTTTTT | CASSLGGRESEKLFF
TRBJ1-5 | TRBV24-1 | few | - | TGTGCCACCAGTGAAAACGGGGTTACAGGGCAGCCCCAGCATTTT | CATSENGVTGQPQHF
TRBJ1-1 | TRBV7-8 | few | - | TGTGCCAGCAGCTCCAGGGTCACTGAAGCTTTCTTT | CASSSRVTEAFF
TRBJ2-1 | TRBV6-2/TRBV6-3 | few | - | TGTGCCAGCAGTTACGGTACACTCAATGAGCAGTTCTTC | CASSYGTLNEQFF
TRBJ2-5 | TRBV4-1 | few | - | TGCGCCAGCAGCCAAAATCCGGGAGAGACCCAGTACTTC | CASSQNPGETQYF
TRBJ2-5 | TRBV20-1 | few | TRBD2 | TGCAGTGCTAGAGATAGGATGAAGGCGGGAGCCGAAGAGACCCAGTACTTC | CSARDRMKAGAEETQYF
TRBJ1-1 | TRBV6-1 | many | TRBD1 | TGTGCCAGCAGTGAGCCCTGGAAAGGGACAGGGGGCTATACTGAAGCTTTCTTT | CASSEPWKGTGGYTEAFF
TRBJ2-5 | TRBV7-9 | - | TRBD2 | TGTGCCAGCAGCGCTCTTGGGACTATTAGCGAGACCCAGTACTTC | CASSALGTISETQYF
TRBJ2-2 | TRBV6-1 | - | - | TGTGCCAGCTGGGGCACTCAACTTACCGGGGAGCTGTTTTTT | CASWGTQLTGELFF
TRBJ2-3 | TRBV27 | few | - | TGTGCCAGCAGCCTTACCCAAGCCGATACGCAGTATTTT | CASSLTQADTQYF
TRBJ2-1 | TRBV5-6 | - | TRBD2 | TGTGCCAGCAGCTTCACCCTTAGCGGGATTGAAAATGAGCAGTTCTTC | CASSFTLSGIENEQFF
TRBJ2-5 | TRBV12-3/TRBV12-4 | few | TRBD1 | TGTGCCAGCAGTTTCATGGCAGGGGGAGAGACCCAGTACTTC | CASSFMAGGETQYF